A single T cell receptor beta chain is shown here with its context. Its antigen is undetermined. The CDR3 is 15 amino acids. Germline CDR1 and CDR2: SGHTA and FQGNSA. Trimming cost V 0 bases and J 3 bases; bases outside gene matches: 1. The study ran its PCR with 60 Vbeta and 13 Jbeta primers. Generated by immunoSEQ multiplex PCR, the TCRdb table keeps only in-frame clones and is missing some. The sample lists roughly 100,000 clones; approximately 80% were seen once. This record belongs to a study of cytomegalovirus exposure and HLA in healthy donors. Study results and caveats: For TCR beta chains, V- and J-gene trimming was later linked to a missense DCLRE1C variant.

Sequencing was done on a sample of PBMCs. This chain connects TRBV7-2 to TRBJ2-5; the match to TRBD2 covers 10 bases. The source is a male donor in good health and CMV-seropositive. CDR3 DNA: TGTGCCAGCAGCTTAGCCCTAGCGGGGGAAGAGACCCAGTACTTC. Translating gives CASSLALAGEETQYF.